One T cell receptor (beta chain) is described in this entry. Its antigen remains unidentified. The CDR3 sequence is 17 residues long. CDR1 and CDR2 (germline): SEHNR, FQNEAQ (reference sequence). V was clipped by 7 bases and J by 3 bases; unmatched bases: 12. This sample is drawn from a study of T cell responses to AZD1222 COVID-19 vaccine. Across the whole study: Both about-4-week and about-12-week second-dose recipients were combined.

Produced via immunoSEQ multiplex PCR; TCRdb's table is partial and in-frame only. The table shows 75,000 to 100,000 clones, with 70% to 90% occurring only once. Whole-study findings and limits: At baseline, just 6 or 7 AZD1222 recipients tested seropositive. Clonal diversity was possibly underestimated, and white British individuals and females predominated among donors. Researchers took repertoire samples only after the peak T cell response had come.

The material was peripheral blood, obtained on day 0 of AZD1222 vaccination. The chain recombines TRBV7-9 with TRBJ1-5; TRBD1 aligns across 10 bases. The TCR was taken from an adult in good health. This CDR3 is CASTLVGGTGDNQPQHF. The DNA of the CDR3 is TGTGCCAGCACCCTAGTCGGCGGGACAGGGGACAATCAGCCCCAGCATTTT.